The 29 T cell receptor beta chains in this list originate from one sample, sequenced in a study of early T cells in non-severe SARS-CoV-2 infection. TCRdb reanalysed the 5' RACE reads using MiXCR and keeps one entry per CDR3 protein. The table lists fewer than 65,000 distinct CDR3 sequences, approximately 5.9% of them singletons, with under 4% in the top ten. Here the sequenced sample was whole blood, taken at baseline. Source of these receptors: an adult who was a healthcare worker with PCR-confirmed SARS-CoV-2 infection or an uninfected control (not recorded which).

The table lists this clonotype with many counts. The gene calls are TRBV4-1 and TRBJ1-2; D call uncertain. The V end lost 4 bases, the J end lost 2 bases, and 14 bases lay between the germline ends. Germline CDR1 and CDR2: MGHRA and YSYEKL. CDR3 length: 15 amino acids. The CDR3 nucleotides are TGCGCCAGCAGCCCGTCGGACGGGCCGAACTATGGCTACACCTTC. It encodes CASSPSDGPNYGYTF.

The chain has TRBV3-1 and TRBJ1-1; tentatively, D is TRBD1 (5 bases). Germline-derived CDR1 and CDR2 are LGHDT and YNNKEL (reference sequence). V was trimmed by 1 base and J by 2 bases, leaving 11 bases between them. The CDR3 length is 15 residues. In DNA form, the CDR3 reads TGTGCCAGCAGCCAAGCCCTGGGACCAAACACTGAAGCTTTCTTT. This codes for CASSQALGPNTEAFF.

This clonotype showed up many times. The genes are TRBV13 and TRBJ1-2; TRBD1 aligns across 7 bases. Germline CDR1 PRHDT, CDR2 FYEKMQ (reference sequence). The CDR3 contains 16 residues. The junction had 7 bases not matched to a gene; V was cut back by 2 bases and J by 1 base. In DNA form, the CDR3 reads TGTGCCAGCAGCTTATGGCAGGGGGGAGGTAACTATGGCTACACCTTC. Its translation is CASSLWQGGGNYGYTF.

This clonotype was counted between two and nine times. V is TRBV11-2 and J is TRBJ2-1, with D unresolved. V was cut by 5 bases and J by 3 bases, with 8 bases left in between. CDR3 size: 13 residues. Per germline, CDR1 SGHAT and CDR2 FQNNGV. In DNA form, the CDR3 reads TGTGCCAGCAGCCGACCCTACTACAATGAGCAGTTCTTC. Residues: CASSRPYYNEQFF. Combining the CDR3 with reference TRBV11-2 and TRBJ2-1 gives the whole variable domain EAGVAQSPRYKIIEKRQSVAFWCNPISGHATLYWYQQILGQGPKLLIQFQNNGVVDDSQLPKDRFSAERLKGVDSTLKIQPAKLEDSAVYLCASSRPYYNEQFFGPGTRLTVL.

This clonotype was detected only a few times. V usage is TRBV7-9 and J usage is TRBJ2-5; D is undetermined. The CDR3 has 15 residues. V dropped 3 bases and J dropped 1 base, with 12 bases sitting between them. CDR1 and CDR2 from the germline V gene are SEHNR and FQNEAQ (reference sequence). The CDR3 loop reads CASSLVGRIQETQYF. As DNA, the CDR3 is TGTGCCAGCAGCTTGGTTGGTCGGATCCAAGAGACCCAGTACTTC.

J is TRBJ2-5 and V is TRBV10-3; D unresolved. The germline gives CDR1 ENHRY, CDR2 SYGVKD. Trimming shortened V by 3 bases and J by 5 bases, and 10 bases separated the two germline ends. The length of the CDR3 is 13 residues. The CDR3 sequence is CAISDPPLETQYF. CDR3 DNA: TGTGCCATCAGTGACCCCCCGTTGGAGACCCAGTACTTC.

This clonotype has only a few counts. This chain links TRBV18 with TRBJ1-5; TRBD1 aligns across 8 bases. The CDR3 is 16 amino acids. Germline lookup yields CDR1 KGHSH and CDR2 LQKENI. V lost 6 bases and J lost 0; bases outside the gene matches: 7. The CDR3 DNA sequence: TGTGCCAGCTCCCCCCAGGACAGGGCTAGCAATCAGCCCCAGCATTTT. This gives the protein CASSPQDRASNQPQHF.

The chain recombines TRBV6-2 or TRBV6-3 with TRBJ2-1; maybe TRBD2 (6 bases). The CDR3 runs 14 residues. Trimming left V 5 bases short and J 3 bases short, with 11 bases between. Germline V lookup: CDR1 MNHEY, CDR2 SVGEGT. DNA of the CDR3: TGTGCCAGCAGTAACGGGAGAAACTACAATGAGCAGTTCTTC. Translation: CASSNGRNYNEQFF.

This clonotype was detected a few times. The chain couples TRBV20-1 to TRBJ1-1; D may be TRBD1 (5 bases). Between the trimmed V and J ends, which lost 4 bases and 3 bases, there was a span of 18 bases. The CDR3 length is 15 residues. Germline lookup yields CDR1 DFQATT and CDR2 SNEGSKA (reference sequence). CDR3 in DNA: TGCAGTGCTACCCATGGGGGGGGTGAGGACACTGAAGCTTTCTTT. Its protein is CSATHGGGEDTEAFF.

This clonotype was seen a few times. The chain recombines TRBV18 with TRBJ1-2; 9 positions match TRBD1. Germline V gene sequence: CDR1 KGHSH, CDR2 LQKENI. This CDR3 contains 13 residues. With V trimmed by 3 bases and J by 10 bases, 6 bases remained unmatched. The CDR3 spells CASSPSDRGFYTF. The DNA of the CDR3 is TGTGCCAGCTCACCGTCGGACAGGGGCTTCTACACCTTC.

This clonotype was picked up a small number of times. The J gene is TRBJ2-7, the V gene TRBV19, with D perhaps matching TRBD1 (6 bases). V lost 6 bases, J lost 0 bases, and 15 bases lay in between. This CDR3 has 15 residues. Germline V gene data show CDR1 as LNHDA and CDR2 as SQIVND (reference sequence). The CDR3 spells CASSPGQPFSYEQYF. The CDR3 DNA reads TGTGCCAGTAGCCCCGGACAGCCTTTCTCCTACGAGCAGTACTTC.

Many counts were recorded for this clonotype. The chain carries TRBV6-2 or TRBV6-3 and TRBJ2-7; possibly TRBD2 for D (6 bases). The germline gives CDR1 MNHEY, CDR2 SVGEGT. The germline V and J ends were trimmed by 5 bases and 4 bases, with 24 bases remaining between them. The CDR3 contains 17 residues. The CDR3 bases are TGTGCCAGCAGTCCCCGGGACGAGCGGGCCAGGCATTACGAGCAGTACTTC. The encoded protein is CASSPRDERARHYEQYF.

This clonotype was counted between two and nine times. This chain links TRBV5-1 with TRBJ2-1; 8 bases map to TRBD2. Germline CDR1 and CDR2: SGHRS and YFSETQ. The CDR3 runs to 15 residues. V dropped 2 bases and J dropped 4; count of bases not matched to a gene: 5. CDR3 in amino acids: CASSFGIAGYNEQFF. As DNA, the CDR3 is TGCGCCAGCAGCTTCGGGATAGCGGGGTACAATGAGCAGTTCTTC. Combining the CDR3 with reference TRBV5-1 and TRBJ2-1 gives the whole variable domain KAGVTQTPRYLIKTRGQQVTLSCSPISGHRSVSWYQQTPGQGLQFLFEYFSETQRNKGNFPGRFSGRQFSNSRSEMNVSTLELGDSALYLCASSFGIAGYNEQFFGPGTRLTVL.

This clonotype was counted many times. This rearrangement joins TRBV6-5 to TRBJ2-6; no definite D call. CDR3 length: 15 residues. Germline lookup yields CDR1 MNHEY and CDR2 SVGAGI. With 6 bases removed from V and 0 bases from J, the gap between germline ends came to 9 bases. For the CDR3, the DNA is TGTGCCAGCAGCTTAACGACCTCTGGGGCCAACGTCCTGACTTTC. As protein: CASSLTTSGANVLTF.

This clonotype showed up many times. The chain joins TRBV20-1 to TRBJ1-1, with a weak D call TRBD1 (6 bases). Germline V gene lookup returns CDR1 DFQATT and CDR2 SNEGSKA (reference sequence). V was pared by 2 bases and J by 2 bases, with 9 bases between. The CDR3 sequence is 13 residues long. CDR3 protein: CSARQGFNTEAFF. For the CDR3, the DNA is TGCAGTGCTAGACAGGGGTTTAACACTGAAGCTTTCTTT.

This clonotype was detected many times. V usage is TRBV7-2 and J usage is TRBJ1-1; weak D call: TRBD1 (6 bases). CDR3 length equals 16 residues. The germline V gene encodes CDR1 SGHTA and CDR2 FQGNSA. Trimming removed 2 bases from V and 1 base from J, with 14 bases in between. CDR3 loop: CASSLQHGQRNTEAFF. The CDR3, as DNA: TGTGCCAGCAGCTTACAACACGGACAGAGGAACACTGAAGCTTTCTTT. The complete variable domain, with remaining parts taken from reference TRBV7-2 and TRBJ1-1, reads GAGVSQSPSNKVTEKGKDVELRCDPISGHTALYWYRQSLGQGLEFLIYFQGNSAPDKSGLPSDRFSAERTGGSVSTLTIQRTQQEDSAVYLCASSLQHGQRNTEAFFGQGTRLTVV.

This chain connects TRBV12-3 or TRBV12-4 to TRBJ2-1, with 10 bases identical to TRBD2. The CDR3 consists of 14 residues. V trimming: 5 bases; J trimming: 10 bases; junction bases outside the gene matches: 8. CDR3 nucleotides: TGTGCCAGCAGTGATCTAGCGGGAGTTGGAGAGCAGTTCTTC. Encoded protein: CASSDLAGVGEQFF.

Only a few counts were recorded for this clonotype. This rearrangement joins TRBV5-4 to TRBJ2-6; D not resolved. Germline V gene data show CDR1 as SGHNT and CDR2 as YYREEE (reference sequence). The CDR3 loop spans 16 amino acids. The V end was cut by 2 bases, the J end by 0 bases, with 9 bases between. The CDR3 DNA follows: TGTGCCAGCAGCTTAAGACCGAGCTCTGGGGCCAACGTCCTGACTTTC. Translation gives CASSLRPSSGANVLTF.

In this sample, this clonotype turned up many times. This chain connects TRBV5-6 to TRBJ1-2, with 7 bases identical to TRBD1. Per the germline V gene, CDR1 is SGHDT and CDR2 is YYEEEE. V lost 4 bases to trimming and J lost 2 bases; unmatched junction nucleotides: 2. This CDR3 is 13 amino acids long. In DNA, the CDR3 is TGTGCCAGCAGCCCGACAGGGAACTATGGCTACACCTTC. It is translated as CASSPTGNYGYTF.

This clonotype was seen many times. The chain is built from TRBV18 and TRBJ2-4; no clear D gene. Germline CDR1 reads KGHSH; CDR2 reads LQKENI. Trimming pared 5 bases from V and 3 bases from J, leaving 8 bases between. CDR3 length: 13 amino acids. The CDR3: CASSEQDKNIQYF. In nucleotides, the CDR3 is TGTGCCAGCTCAGAGCAGGACAAAAACATTCAGTACTTC.

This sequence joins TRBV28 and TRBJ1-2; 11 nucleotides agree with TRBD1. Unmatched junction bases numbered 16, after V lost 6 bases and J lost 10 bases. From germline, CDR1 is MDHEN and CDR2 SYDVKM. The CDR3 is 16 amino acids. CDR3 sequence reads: CASSPDRGPMSTYYTF. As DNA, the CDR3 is TGTGCCAGCAGCCCGGACAGGGGGCCCATGTCGACGTACTACACCTTC.

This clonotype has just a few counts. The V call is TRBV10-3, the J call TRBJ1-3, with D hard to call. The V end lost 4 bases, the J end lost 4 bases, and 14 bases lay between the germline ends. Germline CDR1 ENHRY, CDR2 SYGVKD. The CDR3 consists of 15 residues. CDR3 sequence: CAISVRQVSGNTIYF. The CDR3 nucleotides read TGTGCCATCAGTGTTAGGCAGGTCTCAGGAAACACCATATATTTT.

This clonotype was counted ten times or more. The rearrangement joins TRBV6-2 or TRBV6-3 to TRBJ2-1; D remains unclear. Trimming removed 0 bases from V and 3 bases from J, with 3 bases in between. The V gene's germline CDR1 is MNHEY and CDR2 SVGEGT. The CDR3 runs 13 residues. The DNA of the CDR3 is TGTGCCAGCAGTTACTCTAACTACAATGAGCAGTTCTTC. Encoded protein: CASSYSNYNEQFF.

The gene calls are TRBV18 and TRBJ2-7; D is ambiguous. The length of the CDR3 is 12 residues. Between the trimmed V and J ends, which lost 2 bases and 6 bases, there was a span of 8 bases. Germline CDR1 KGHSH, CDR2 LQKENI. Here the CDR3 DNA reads TGTGCCAGCTCACCAGAGGTAGGCGAGCAGTACTTC. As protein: CASSPEVGEQYF.

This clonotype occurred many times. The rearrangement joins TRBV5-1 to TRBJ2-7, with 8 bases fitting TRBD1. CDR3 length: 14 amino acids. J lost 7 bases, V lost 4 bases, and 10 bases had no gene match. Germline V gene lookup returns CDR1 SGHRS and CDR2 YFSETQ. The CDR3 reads CASSQQGAGWEQYF. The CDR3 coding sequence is TGCGCCAGCAGCCAGCAGGGGGCTGGATGGGAGCAGTACTTC.

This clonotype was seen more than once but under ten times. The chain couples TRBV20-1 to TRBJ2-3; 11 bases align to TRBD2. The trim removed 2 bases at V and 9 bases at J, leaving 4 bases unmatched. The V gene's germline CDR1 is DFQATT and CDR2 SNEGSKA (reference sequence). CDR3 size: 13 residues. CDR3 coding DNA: TGCAGTGCTAGACTAGCGGGAGGCTTAACGCAGTATTTT. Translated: CSARLAGGLTQYF.

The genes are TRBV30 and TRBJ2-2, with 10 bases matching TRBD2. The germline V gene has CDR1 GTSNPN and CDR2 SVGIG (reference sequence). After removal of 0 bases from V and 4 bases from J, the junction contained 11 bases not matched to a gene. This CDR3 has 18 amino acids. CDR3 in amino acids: CAWSVRLASGRITGELFF. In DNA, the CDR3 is TGTGCCTGGAGTGTACGACTAGCTAGCGGGAGAATCACCGGGGAGCTGTTTTTT.

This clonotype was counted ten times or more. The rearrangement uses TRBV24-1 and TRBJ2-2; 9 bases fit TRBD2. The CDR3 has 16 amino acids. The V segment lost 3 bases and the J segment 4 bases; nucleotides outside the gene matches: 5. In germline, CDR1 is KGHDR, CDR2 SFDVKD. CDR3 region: CATSDRAGGFTGELFF. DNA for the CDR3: TGTGCCACCAGTGATCGAGCGGGAGGTTTCACCGGGGAGCTGTTTTTT.

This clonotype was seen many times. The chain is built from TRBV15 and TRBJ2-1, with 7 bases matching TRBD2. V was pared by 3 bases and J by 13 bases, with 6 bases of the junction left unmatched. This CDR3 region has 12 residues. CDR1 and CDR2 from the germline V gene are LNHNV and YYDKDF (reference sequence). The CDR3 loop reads CATSRGRERQFF. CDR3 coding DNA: TGTGCCACCAGCAGGGGGCGGGAGAGACAGTTCTTC.